Presented here are 10 T cell receptor beta chains from one specimen sequenced in a study of T cells after yellow fever vaccination. One entry per CDR3 protein results from TCRdb running MiXCR on the 5' RACE reads. The table records a few hundred thousand distinct CDR3 sequences, about a fifth of them present only once. The sequences come from PBMCs, collected 15 days after the yellow fever booster vaccination. The receptors derive from a man aged 25 to 40 who received the YFV17D yellow fever vaccine.

The chain joins TRBV3-1 to TRBJ2-4; D possibly corresponds to TRBD2 (6 bases). The CDR3 is 16 amino acids. Trimming took 1 base from V and 0 from J, leaving 10 bases between them. The germline V gene has CDR1 LGHDT and CDR2 YNNKEL (reference sequence). CDR3 coding DNA: TGTGCCAGCAGCCAAGGAGGCGGGATAGCCAAAAACATTCAGTACTTC. It yields the protein CASSQGGGIAKNIQYF. Full variable domain (rest looked up from reference TRBV3-1 and TRBJ2-4): DTAVSQTPKYLVTQMGNDKSIKCEQNLGHDTMYWYKQDSKKFLKIMFSYNNKELIINETVPNRFSPKSPDKAHLNLHINSLELGDSAVYFCASSQGGGIAKNIQYFGAGTRLSVL.

This clonotype was seen a handful of times. The V call is TRBV12-3 or TRBV12-4, the J call TRBJ2-1; tentatively, D is TRBD2 (6 bases). The CDR3 consists of 13 residues. Trimming removed 5 bases at V and 7 bases at J, with 12 bases between. CDR3 amino acids: CASSPTAGNEQFF. Here the CDR3 DNA reads TGTGCCAGCAGTCCGACCGCGGGGAATGAGCAGTTCTTC.

This chain's CDR3 is CASSQPGQGVTSEKLFF. In DNA, the CDR3 is TGCGCCAGCAGCCAACCGGGACAGGGGGTAACTTCGGAAAAACTGTTTTTT. V and J are TRBV4-1 and TRBJ1-4, with 11 bases lining up with TRBD1. Per germline, CDR1 MGHRA and CDR2 YSYEKL. This CDR3 has 17 amino acids. The ends lost 2 bases at V and 8 bases at J; junction bases unmatched: 10.

This clonotype was counted between two and nine times. The chain employs TRBV4-1 and TRBJ2-1, with TRBD2 matching over 7 bases. J lost 2 bases, V lost 0 bases, and 4 bases had no gene match. There are 16 residues in the CDR3. Germline CDR1 reads MGHRA; CDR2 reads YSYEKL. The CDR3 reads CASSQDELAPYNEQFF. The CDR3 bases are TGCGCCAGCAGCCAAGATGAACTAGCGCCCTACAATGAGCAGTTCTTC.

The CDR3 nucleotides are TGTGCCAGCAGCTTCAGCATCGGGATCACTGAAGCTTTCTTT. Translated, it gives CASSFSIGITEAFF. The chain carries TRBV7-8 and TRBJ1-1; D is unclear. The CDR3 is made up of 14 amino acids. The V gene lost 3 bases and the J gene lost 4 bases, with 12 bases spanning the gap. Germline CDR1 and CDR2: SGHVS and FQNEAQ.

This clonotype appeared a few times. The chain has TRBV5-5 and TRBJ1-5, with 9 bases fitting TRBD1. Germline V gene data show CDR1 as SGHKS and CDR2 as YYEKEE (reference sequence). The V gene end was trimmed by 4 bases and the J gene end by 4 bases; junction bases not matched to a gene: 6. The CDR3 covers 15 residues. The CDR3 bases are TGTGCCAGCAGCCCTTGGACAGGGGAGAATCAGCCCCAGCATTTT. Protein product: CASSPWTGENQPQHF.

This clonotype has only a few counts. This chain uses TRBV30 with TRBJ2-1, with 14 bases aligning to TRBD2. The CDR3 consists of 13 residues. With 3 bases clipped from V and 11 bases from J, the junction kept 3 bases outside the gene matches. The germline V gene encodes CDR1 GTSNPN and CDR2 SVGIG (reference sequence). CDR3 sequence: CAWRGLAGEKQFF. For the CDR3, the DNA is TGTGCCTGGAGGGGACTAGCGGGAGAGAAGCAGTTCTTC.

The rearrangement joins TRBV12-3 or TRBV12-4 to TRBJ2-1; D is ambiguous. The CDR3 has 14 amino acids. The germline V and J ends were trimmed by 3 bases and 5 bases, with 11 bases remaining between them. CDR3 loop: CASSFRVTDNEQFF. For the CDR3, the DNA is TGTGCCAGCAGTTTTCGGGTAACCGACAATGAGCAGTTCTTC.

This clonotype has more than one count but fewer than ten. V is TRBV30 and J is TRBJ2-7; 10 positions match TRBD1. V shed 1 base and J 5 bases; nucleotides not matched to a gene: 5. The V gene's germline CDR1 is GTSNPN and CDR2 SVGIG (reference sequence). The CDR3 has 14 residues. The DNA for the CDR3 is TGTGCCTGGAGTGCCGGGACAGGGGTGGACGAGCAGTACTTC. It specifies CAWSAGTGVDEQYF.

The chain is built from TRBV12-3 or TRBV12-4 and TRBJ2-2; 15 bases agree with TRBD2. With 6 bases clipped from V and 8 bases from J, the junction kept 7 bases outside the gene matches. The CDR3 has 16 amino acids. Here the CDR3 reads CASRRTSGRAAGELFF. As DNA, the CDR3 is TGTGCCAGCAGGAGGACTAGCGGGAGGGCGGCTGGGGAGCTGTTTTTT.